This TCR beta chain was found in a study of Ad26.COV2.S vaccination and SARS-CoV-2 variants. Study as a whole: In the study, Ad26.COV2.S was injected intramuscularly once, or twice 56 days apart.

Treatment specified: about 20 received Ad26.COV2.S at low or high dose, single or two shots; several received placebo; per-sample allocation not given. The samples were gathered on day 63 after the first injection of vaccine or placebo. Aged 18-55 years, donor was enrolled in Boston in the early 2020s. Using immunoSEQ multiplex PCR, the repertoire was profiled, and TCRdb retains in-frame clones only, with some absent. The top ten hold about 4.6% of the sample, which has about 350,000 clones, 85% to 90% seen once. In regard to this clone: Its antigen is not known.

General study findings and limits: Reports say spike-specific CD8+ and CD4+ T cell responses covered substantial breadth after vaccination.

The receptor was derived from a person aged 18 to 65 who received the Ad26.COV2.S COVID-19 vaccine or a placebo. The specimen comprised peripheral blood, sampled in a trial of Ad26.COV2.S vaccine versus placebo.

The CDR3: CASSFGTRLEQYF. DNA of the CDR3: TGTGCCAGCAGCTTTGGGACCCGCCTAGAGCAGTACTTC. The chain combines TRBV5-5 with TRBJ2-7; perhaps D is TRBD1 or TRBD2 (5 bases each). The germline CDR1 and CDR2 sequences are SGHKS and YYEKEE (reference sequence). The CDR3 contains 13 residues. V lost 2 bases to trimming and J lost 7 bases, with 13 bases between them.